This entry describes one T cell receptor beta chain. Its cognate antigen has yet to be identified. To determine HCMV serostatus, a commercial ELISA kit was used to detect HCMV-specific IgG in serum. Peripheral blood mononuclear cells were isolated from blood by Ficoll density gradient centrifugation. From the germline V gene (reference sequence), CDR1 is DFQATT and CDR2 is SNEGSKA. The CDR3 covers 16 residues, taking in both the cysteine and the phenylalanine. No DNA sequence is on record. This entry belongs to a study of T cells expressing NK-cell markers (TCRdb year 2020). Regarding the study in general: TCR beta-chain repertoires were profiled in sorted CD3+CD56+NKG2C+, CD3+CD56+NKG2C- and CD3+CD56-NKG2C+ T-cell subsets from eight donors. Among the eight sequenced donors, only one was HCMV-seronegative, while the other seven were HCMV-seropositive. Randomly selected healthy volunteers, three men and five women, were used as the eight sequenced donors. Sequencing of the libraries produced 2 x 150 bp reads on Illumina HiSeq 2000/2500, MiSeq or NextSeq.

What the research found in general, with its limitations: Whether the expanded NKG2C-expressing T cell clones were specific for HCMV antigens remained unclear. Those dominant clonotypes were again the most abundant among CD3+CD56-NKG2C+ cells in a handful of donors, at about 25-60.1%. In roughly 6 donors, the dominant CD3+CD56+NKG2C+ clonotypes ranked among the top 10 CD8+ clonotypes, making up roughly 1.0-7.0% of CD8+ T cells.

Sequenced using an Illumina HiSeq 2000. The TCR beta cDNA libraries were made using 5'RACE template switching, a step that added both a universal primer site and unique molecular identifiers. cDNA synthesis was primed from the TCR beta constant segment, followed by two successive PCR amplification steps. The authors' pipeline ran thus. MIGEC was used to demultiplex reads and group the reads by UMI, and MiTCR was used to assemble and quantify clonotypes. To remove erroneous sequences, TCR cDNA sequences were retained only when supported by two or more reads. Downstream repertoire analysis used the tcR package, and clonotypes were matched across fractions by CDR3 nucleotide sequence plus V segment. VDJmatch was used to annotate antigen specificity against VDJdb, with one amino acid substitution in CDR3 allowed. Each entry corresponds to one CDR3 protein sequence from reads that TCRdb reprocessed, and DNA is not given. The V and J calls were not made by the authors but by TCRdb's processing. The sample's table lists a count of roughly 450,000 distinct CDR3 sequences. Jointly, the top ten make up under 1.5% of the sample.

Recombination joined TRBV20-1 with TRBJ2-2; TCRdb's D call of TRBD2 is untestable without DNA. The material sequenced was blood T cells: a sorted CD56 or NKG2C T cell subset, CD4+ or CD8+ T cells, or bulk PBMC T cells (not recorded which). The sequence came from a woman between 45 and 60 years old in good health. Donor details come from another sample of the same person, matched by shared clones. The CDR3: CSARDPGPANTGELFF.